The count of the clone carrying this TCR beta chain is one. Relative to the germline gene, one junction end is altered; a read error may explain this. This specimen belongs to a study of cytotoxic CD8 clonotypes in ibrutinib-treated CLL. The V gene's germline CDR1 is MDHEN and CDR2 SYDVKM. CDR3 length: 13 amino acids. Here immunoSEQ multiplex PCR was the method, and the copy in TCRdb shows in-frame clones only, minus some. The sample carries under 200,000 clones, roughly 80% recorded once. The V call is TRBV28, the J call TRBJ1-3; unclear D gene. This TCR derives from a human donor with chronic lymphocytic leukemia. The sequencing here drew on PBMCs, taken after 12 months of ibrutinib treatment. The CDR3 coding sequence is TGTGCCAGCAGGGACCCTTCTGGAGACACCATATATTTT. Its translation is CASRDPSGDTIYF.